Included here is one T cell receptor (beta chain) sequence, with context. The record originates from a study of blood T cell repertoires in COVID-19. Study summary: Material from acute and convalescent COVID-19 was sourced from the United States, Italy and Spain. T cells, B-cell-depleted T cells, or PBMCs supplied cDNA or gDNA.

CDR3 length: 14 residues. Trimming at V came to 6 bases and at J to 4 bases, leaving 6 bases not matched to a gene. Germline V gene data show CDR1 as LNHDA and CDR2 as SQIVND (reference sequence). As processed by the authors: The authors estimated nucleated cell counts from reference gene primer amplification. Sequencing used immunoSEQ multiplex PCR; TCRdb keeps in-frame clones, though not all of them. The D gene and trimming were derived from the DNA, and the V and J assignments and clone size from that table. The table lists about 99,000 clones, just over 85% of them singletons. The TCR originated in a woman aged 60-75 years in a cohort sampled during active or convalescent COVID-19. The material sequenced was peripheral blood. This sequence joins TRBV19 and TRBJ1-3; TRBD1 aligns across 7 bases. The CDR3 nucleotides read TGTGCCAGTAGCTACACAGGGGAAGGAAACACCATATATTTT. This translates into CASSYTGEGNTIYF.